The rows below give T cell receptor beta chains drawn from one sample of a study of post-analysis software for immune sequencing data. MiXCR, applied by TCRdb to the PCR reads, yields one record per CDR3 protein. Of 380,000 or so distinct CDR3 sequences listed, roughly 38% are singletons. Sequences were obtained from blood. The source of these receptors is a girl between 5 and 17 years old with multiple sclerosis. CDR3s include the opening cysteine and the closing phenylalanine or tryptophan. D genes are given only for firm matches. A row's size may be missing; if present it is once, few, many or a size class.

V	size	D	J	DNA	CDR3
TRBV19	-	TRBD1	TRBJ1-4	TGTGCCAGTAGTATAAATCCCCCGCGGGACAGGGATGAAAAACTGTTTTTT	CASSINPPRDRDEKLFF
TRBV4-3	few	TRBD1	TRBJ2-7	TGCGCCAGCAGCCAAGATCGCCTGGACAGGAGCTCCTACGAGCAGTACTTC	CASSQDRLDRSSYEQYF
TRBV4-2	few	-	TRBJ2-7	TGTGCCAGCAGCCAAGATAAGCGGTCCTCGTACGAGCAGTACTTC	CASSQDKRSSYEQYF
TRBV29-1	-	-	TRBJ2-3	TGCAGCGTTGAAGATCGTTACATCCTGGGCACAGATACGCAGTATTTT	CSVEDRYILGTDTQYF
TRBV2	-	TRBD1	TRBJ2-7	TGTGCCAGCAGAAGGACAGGGGGCCCGTACGAGCAGTACTTC	CASRRTGGPYEQYF
TRBV20-1	-	-	TRBJ2-5	TGCAGTGCTAGACCCCGGGGGGCCAGGGAGACCCAGTACTTC	CSARPRGARETQYF
TRBV14	few	TRBD1	TRBJ2-1	TGTGCCAGCAGCGCCCGGGGACAGGCGTCCTACAATGAGCAGTTCTTC	CASSARGQASYNEQFF
TRBV7-2	many	TRBD2	TRBJ2-4	TGTGCCAGCAGCCGGGGGGAGGGAGTTTCAAACATTCAGTACTTC	CASSRGEGVSNIQYF
TRBV10-3	-	-	TRBJ1-1	TGTGCCATCAGTGAGTCGGAACAAGTGAACACTGAAGCTTTCTTT	CAISESEQVNTEAFF
TRBV4-3	few	-	TRBJ1-6	TGCGCCAGCAGCCAAGATTATAAACGGAATTCACCCCTCCACTTT	CASSQDYKRNSPLHF
TRBV5-1	-	-	TRBJ1-5	TGCGCCAGCAGCTTGGCGGGGCAGGATCAGCCCCAGCATTTT	CASSLAGQDQPQHF
TRBV29-1	few	-	TRBJ2-5	TGCAGCTTTGACAGTGAGACCCAGTACTTC	CSFDSETQYF
TRBV27	-	TRBD1	TRBJ2-7	TGTGCCAGCAGTTTTGGACAGGGGCGATCCTACAATGAGCAGTACTTC	CASSFGQGRSYNEQYF
TRBV7-8	-	-	TRBJ2-3	TGTGCCAGCAGCTTGAGGGGGGGCCTTCGGGGCACAGATACGCAGTATTTT	CASSLRGGLRGTDTQYF
TRBV25-1	-	-	TRBJ2-4	TGTGCCAGCAGTGAGTACCAGGGAGCCAAAAACATTCAGTACTTC	CASSEYQGAKNIQYF
TRBV12-3/TRBV12-4	few	-	TRBJ1-5	TGTGCCAGCAGCCCCGGGGACACCAACAATCAGCCCCAGCATTTT	CASSPGDTNNQPQHF
TRBV29-1	-	-	TRBJ2-1	TGCAGCGTGCCCGCTAACCAGGGGACCTACAATGAGCAGTTCTTC	CSVPANQGTYNEQFF
TRBV10-3	few	-	TRBJ1-6	TGTGCCATCAGCGAAGAGACACCTAATTCACCCCTCCACTTT	CAISEETPNSPLHF
TRBV6-2/TRBV6-3	-	-	TRBJ2-2	TGTGCCAGCAGAAAGGACTATAACACCGGGGAGCTGTTTTTT	CASRKDYNTGELFF
TRBV6-5	-	-	TRBJ1-4	TGTGCCAGCAGTTACTCGGGAGGAACCGAAAAACTGTTTTTT	CASSYSGGTEKLFF
TRBV18	few	-	TRBJ2-1	TGTGCCAGCTCACCAAAGATTGGCGCGACCTACAATGAGCAGTTCTTC	CASSPKIGATYNEQFF
TRBV20-1	few	-	TRBJ2-7	TGCAGTGCTAGGACACCTAGCTCCTACGAGCAGTACTTC	CSARTPSSYEQYF
TRBV4-1	-	-	TRBJ2-7	TGCGCCAGCAGCCAAGTTGGGGCCTCGAACTACGAGCAGTACTTC	CASSQVGASNYEQYF
TRBV15	-	-	TRBJ2-5	TGTGCCACCAGCTATCATTTTGGGAACCAAGAGACCCAGTACTTC	CATSYHFGNQETQYF
TRBV4-3	-	TRBD1	TRBJ2-6	TGCGCCAGCAGCCCGTCCCGGGACAGGGCTGGGGCCAACGTCCTGACTTTC	CASSPSRDRAGANVLTF
TRBV6-6	-	-	TRBJ1-5	TGTGCCAGCAGTTACGGAGACCTAAATCAGCCCCAGCATTTT	CASSYGDLNQPQHF